What follows are 25 T cell receptor beta chains derived from one specimen sequenced in a study of blood T cells in healthy people across ages. With a J-beta primer mix and a sample-barcoded 5' primer, a second PCR ran about 7 to 11 cycles. TCRdb called the 5' RACE reads again in MiXCR, with one record for every CDR3 protein. Of about 690,000 distinct CDR3 sequences in the sample, 40% to 45% were seen once. The sequenced sample consisted of blood. The source of these receptors is a man aged 80 or over in good health.

The CDR3 DNA is TGCGCCAGCAGCCAAGAGCCGGGCCCAGGTACGCAGTATTTT. This gives the protein CASSQEPGPGTQYF. J is TRBJ2-3 and V is TRBV4-3; D ambiguous. Germline V gives CDR1 LGHNA, CDR2 YSLEER. The CDR3 is made up of 14 amino acids. Trimming left V 0 bases short and J 8 bases short, with 12 bases between.

The chain joins TRBV6-6 to TRBJ1-6; the match to TRBD1 covers 7 bases. The CDR3 has 16 amino acids. Germline CDR1 and CDR2: MNHNY and SVGAGI (reference sequence). With 8 bases clipped from V and 4 bases from J, the junction kept 11 bases outside the gene matches. This CDR3 reads CASYIPGDRYNSPLHF. Written as DNA, the CDR3 is TGTGCCAGCTATATCCCGGGGGACAGATATAATTCACCCCTCCACTTT.

The chain uses TRBV6-2 or TRBV6-3 and TRBJ2-1; D is perhaps TRBD2 (5 bases). This CDR3 spans 14 amino acids. Trimming pared 2 bases from V and 10 bases from J, leaving 15 bases between. Germline lookup yields CDR1 MNHEY and CDR2 SVGEGT. CDR3 region: CASSYRVARGEQFF. The CDR3 DNA reads TGTGCCAGCAGTTACAGGGTAGCCCGCGGGGAGCAGTTCTTC.

The chain links TRBV6-5 to TRBJ2-7, with 9 bases aligning to TRBD1. This CDR3 comprises 14 residues. Germline V gene lookup returns CDR1 MNHEY and CDR2 SVGAGI. V was clipped by 6 bases and J by 3 bases; unmatched bases: 6. The CDR3 region is CASREGQGYYEQYF. The DNA for the CDR3 is TGTGCCAGCAGAGAGGGACAGGGCTACTACGAGCAGTACTTC.

V and J are TRBV6-2 or TRBV6-3 and TRBJ2-7, with 7 bases aligning to TRBD1. The DNA end favors TRBJ2-5, so the J call may be wrong. The CDR3 has 15 residues. Germline CDR1 is MNHEY and CDR2 is SVGEGT. This chain's CDR3 is CASSDRDSKQETQYF. In nucleotides, the CDR3 is TGTGCCAGCAGCGATCGGGACAGCAAACAAGAGACCCAGTACTTC.

This clonotype turned up a few times. This sequence joins TRBV24-1 and TRBJ2-7; possible D gene TRBD2, 6 bases. V was clipped by 8 bases and J by 2 bases, with 6 bases between them. Germline CDR1 is KGHDR and CDR2 is SFDVKD. The CDR3 contains 11 residues. DNA of the CDR3: TGTGCCACCACGGGAGCCTACGAGCAGTACTTC. Protein product: CATTGAYEQYF.

The chain has TRBV25-1 and TRBJ2-5; 7 bases fit TRBD2. This CDR3 has 14 residues. J was trimmed by 11 bases and V by 2 bases; bases with no gene match: 11. Germline assignment: CDR1 MGHDK and CDR2 SYGVNS. DNA for the CDR3: TGTGCCAGCAGTGAAGCGGGAGTGATGTGGGAGCAGTACTTC. Its translation is CASSEAGVMWEQYF. The variable domain in full, completed from reference TRBV25-1 and TRBJ2-5, reads EADIYQTPRYLVIGTGKKITLECSQTMGHDKMYWYQQDPGMELHLIHYSYGVNSTEKGDLSSESTVSRIRTEHFPLTLESARPSHTSQYLCASSEAGVMWEQYFGPGTRLLVL.

This clonotype was seen only a few times. This chain connects TRBV20-1 to TRBJ2-1; 10 positions match TRBD1. The ends lost 0 bases at V and 8 bases at J; junction bases unmatched: 7. CDR1 DFQATT and CDR2 SNEGSKA come from the germline V gene (reference sequence). The CDR3 is 15 amino acids. The CDR3 region is CSARDRDRGFYEQFF. CDR3 sequence (DNA): TGCAGTGCTAGAGATCGGGACAGGGGATTCTATGAGCAGTTCTTC.

This clonotype was seen a handful of times. The chain links TRBV18 to TRBJ1-6; TRBD1 aligns across 12 bases. The length of the CDR3 is 16 residues. Germline V CDR1 and CDR2: KGHSH, LQKENI. J lost 6 bases, V lost 6 bases, and 6 bases had no gene match. Here the CDR3 reads CASSPSGQGANSPLHF. CDR3 nucleotide sequence: TGTGCCAGCTCCCCCTCGGGACAGGGGGCTAATTCACCCCTCCACTTT.

This clonotype turned up a few times. This may stem from a read error, because a much larger clone lies one nucleotide away. The rearrangement uses TRBV10-3 and TRBJ2-5, with D possibly being TRBD1 or TRBD2 (5 bases each). The germline V gene encodes CDR1 ENHRY and CDR2 SYGVKD. With 6 bases removed from V and 11 bases from J, the gap between germline ends came to 19 bases. This CDR3 spans 13 amino acids. CDR3 DNA: TGTGCCATCAGGGGACCCAACGGGAATGAGCAGTACTTC. Its protein product is CAIRGPNGNEQYF.

V usage is TRBV6-1 and J usage is TRBJ2-1; TRBD1 or TRBD2 may be the D gene (5 bases each). V lost 8 bases, J lost 2 bases, and 10 bases lay in between. Germline-derived CDR1 and CDR2 are MNHNS and SASEGT. The CDR3 spans 13 residues. The CDR3 sequence is CASGGTPYNEQFF. The CDR3 DNA sequence: TGTGCCAGCGGGGGTACCCCCTACAATGAGCAGTTCTTC.

At least ten counts were recorded for this clonotype. A much larger clone lies a single base off, so this may be a read error. The rearrangement links TRBV29-1 to TRBJ2-5; weak D call: TRBD2 (6 bases). The CDR3 has 12 residues. From germline, CDR1 is SQVTM and CDR2 ANQGSEA. V lost 5 bases to trimming and J lost 11 bases, with 18 bases between them. CDR3 bases: TGCAGCGTTCTAGTTGCGGGGAATGAGCAGTACTTC. It translates to CSVLVAGNEQYF.

This clonotype was seen more than once but under ten times. The rearrangement links TRBV18 to TRBJ2-3; TRBD1 agrees at 9 bases. Per the germline V gene, CDR1 is KGHSH and CDR2 is LQKENI. This CDR3 region has 15 residues. Unmatched junction bases numbered 3, after V lost 2 bases and J lost 3 bases. This CDR3 reads CASSPSGTGTDTQYF. The CDR3 DNA follows: TGTGCCAGCTCACCATCCGGGACAGGGACAGATACGCAGTATTTT. The full variable domain, with the rest looked up from reference TRBV18 and TRBJ2-3, is NAGVMQNPRHLVRRRGQEARLRCSPMKGHSHVYWYRQLPEEGLKFMVYLQKENIIDESGMPKERFSAEFPKEGPSILRIQQVVRGDSAAYFCASSPSGTGTDTQYFGPGTRLTVL.

This clonotype was seen more than once but under ten times. The chain uses TRBV5-6 and TRBJ2-5; D is ambiguous. The CDR3 contains 14 residues. Germline V gives CDR1 SGHDT, CDR2 YYEEEE. Trimming took 1 base from V and 3 from J, leaving 10 bases between them. DNA for the CDR3: TGTGCCAGCAGCTTGTATGGCAGCAAAGAGACCCAGTACTTC. This translates into CASSLYGSKETQYF.

This clonotype was counted only a few times. This chain's CDR3 is CASRIKVHEQYF. The CDR3 nucleotides read TGTGCCAGCAGGATTAAGGTCCACGAGCAGTACTTC. The chain combines TRBV12-3 or TRBV12-4 with TRBJ2-7; no clear D. Deletions cut 6 bases from V and 5 bases from J, with 11 bases between. This CDR3 is 12 amino acids long.

Concerning this clonotype: A junction boundary mismatches the germline segment, possibly from a read error. This chain uses TRBV4-3 with TRBJ2-1; 7 bases align to TRBD2. Germline values: CDR1 LGHNA, CDR2 YSLEER. The CDR3 runs to 13 residues. CDR3 sequence (DNA): TGCACCAGCAGCCTCAGGGAGGGATCGGAGCAGTTCTTC. Its translation is CTSSLREGSEQFF.

A few counts support this clonotype. V and J are TRBV20-1 and TRBJ2-5; D may match TRBD1 or TRBD2 (6 bases each). Germline V lookup: CDR1 DFQATT, CDR2 SNEGSKA (reference sequence). CDR3 length: 16 amino acids. V was shortened by 5 bases and J by 4 bases, with 23 bases between the two germline ends. CDR3 nucleotides: TGCAGTGCTCGAGCGGGCAGGGGCTACGGGCGAGAGACCCAGTACTTC. Translation gives CSARAGRGYGRETQYF.

This clonotype appeared a few times. The CDR3 here is CASRSTGTGSGYEQYF. CDR3 in DNA: TGTGCCAGCAGATCCACCGGGACAGGGAGTGGGTACGAGCAGTACTTC. The J gene is TRBJ2-7, the V gene TRBV28, with 9 bases that match TRBD1. This CDR3 contains 16 residues. The germline V gene encodes CDR1 MDHEN and CDR2 SYDVKM. V was pared by 6 bases and J by 4 bases, with 13 bases of the junction left unmatched.

The rearrangement joins TRBV30 to TRBJ2-5; D remains unclear. The V gene lost 4 bases and the J gene lost 5 bases, with 14 bases spanning the gap. CDR3 length: 13 residues. CDR1 GTSNPN and CDR2 SVGIG come from the germline V gene (reference sequence). CDR3 region: CAWTKDIGETQYF. The CDR3 region has the DNA TGTGCCTGGACCAAAGACATTGGCGAGACCCAGTACTTC. Using reference TRBV30 and TRBJ2-5 for the parts outside the CDR3, the full variable domain is SQTIHQWPATLVQPVGSPLSLECTVEGTSNPNLYWYRQAAGRGLQLLFYSVGIGQISSEVPQNLSASRPQDRQFILSSKKLLLSDSGFYLCAWTKDIGETQYFGPGTRLLVL.

The chain joins TRBV6-2 or TRBV6-3 to TRBJ1-3; D is perhaps TRBD1 (6 bases). The V end was cut by 6 bases, the J end by 4 bases, with 16 bases between. CDR1 and CDR2 from the germline V gene are MNHEY and SVGEGT. This CDR3 has 15 amino acids. CDR3 loop: CASSQRQADGNTIYF. The CDR3 nucleotides are TGTGCCAGCAGCCAACGACAGGCGGACGGAAACACCATATATTTT.

This clonotype was seen more than once but under ten times. The chain carries TRBV7-2 and TRBJ2-7, with D unresolved. Germline V gene sequence: CDR1 SGHTA, CDR2 FQGNSA. V was shortened by 1 base and J by 4 bases, with 14 bases between the two germline ends. The CDR3 length is 15 residues. CDR3 protein: CASSLELDTVYEQYF. In DNA form, the CDR3 reads TGTGCCAGCAGCTTAGAGCTAGACACGGTTTACGAGCAGTACTTC.

The V call is TRBV3-1, the J call TRBJ2-3, with D uncertain. This CDR3 comprises 13 residues. Trimming left V 4 bases short and J 2 bases short, with 7 bases between. Germline CDR1 is LGHDT and CDR2 is YNNKEL (reference sequence). The CDR3 DNA is TGTGCCAGCAGCCGCCGAGACACAGATACGCAGTATTTT. The encoded protein is CASSRRDTDTQYF.

The chain has TRBV7-2 and TRBJ2-1, with 9 bases fitting TRBD2. V lost 4 bases and J lost 6; bases outside the gene matches: 10. The CDR3 is 16 amino acids. From germline, CDR1 is SGHTA and CDR2 FQGNSA. CDR3: CASSYRPGTSINEQFF. The DNA for the CDR3 is TGTGCCAGCAGCTATAGACCCGGGACTAGCATCAATGAGCAGTTCTTC.

For the CDR3, the DNA is TGTGCCAGCAGTTACCTCGGGGACACAGATACGCAGTATTTT. It specifies CASSYLGDTDTQYF. This sequence joins TRBV6-2 or TRBV6-3 and TRBJ2-3; TRBD2 might be the D (5 bases). The V gene lost 2 bases and the J gene lost 2 bases, with 8 bases spanning the gap. Germline CDR1 and CDR2: MNHEY and SVGEGT. The CDR3 loop spans 14 amino acids.

This clonotype was seen many times. The gene calls are TRBV20-1 and TRBJ2-5; 7 bases line up with TRBD1. V was pared by 4 bases and J by 7 bases, with 12 bases of the junction left unmatched. The CDR3 is 14 amino acids. Germline CDR1 is DFQATT and CDR2 is SNEGSKA (reference sequence). DNA of the CDR3: TGCAGTGCTAAATCTCAAACAGGGGTGGCGACCCAGTACTTC. The encoded protein is CSAKSQTGVATQYF.